These 23 T cell receptor beta chains came from one sample sequenced in a study of blood T cell repertoires in COVID-19. The data were produced by immunoSEQ multiplex PCR, yet TCRdb's version contains in-frame clones alone and is incomplete. The sample contains fewer than 250,000 clones, about nine tenths of which appear only once. The sample comprised peripheral blood. The origin of the receptors is a man aged 60 to 75 who had recovered from COVID-19.

This rearrangement joins TRBV28 to TRBJ2-2; no clear D gene. CDR1 is MDHEN and CDR2 is SYDVKM in the germline V gene. The V end was cut by 5 bases, the J end by 7 bases, with 11 bases between. This CDR3 is 13 amino acids long. CDR3 in amino acids: CASSRLESGELFF. CDR3 coding DNA: TGTGCCAGCAGTCGATTAGAGAGCGGGGAGCTGTTTTTT.

The genes are TRBV5-4 and TRBJ2-1, with D maybe TRBD2 (5 bases). Per germline, CDR1 SGHNT and CDR2 YYREEE (reference sequence). Between the trimmed V and J ends, which lost 5 bases and 0 bases, there was a span of 12 bases. The CDR3 is 15 amino acids. CDR3 DNA sequence: TGTGCCAGCAGGAAAGACTACAGCTCCTACAATGAGCAGTTCTTC. This sequence encodes CASRKDYSSYNEQFF.

This sequence joins TRBV3-1 (or the pseudogene TRBV3-2) and TRBJ2-1; D perhaps matches TRBD2 (6 bases). The germline V and J ends were trimmed by 2 bases and 0 bases, with 8 bases remaining between them. Per the germline V gene, CDR1 is LGHDT and CDR2 is YNNKEL (reference sequence). The CDR3 loop spans 15 amino acids. CDR3: CASSQMGGSYNEQFF. In nucleotides, the CDR3 is TGTGCCAGCAGCCAAATGGGGGGCTCCTACAATGAGCAGTTCTTC.

CDR3 DNA: TGTGCCAGCAGTTTACGGGCCCAGGGGGCCGACATGAACACTGAAGCTTTCTTT. Residues: CASSLRAQGADMNTEAFF. The chain joins TRBV28 to TRBJ1-1; 8 bases match TRBD1. The CDR3 has 18 amino acids. From germline, CDR1 is MDHEN and CDR2 SYDVKM. The V gene end was trimmed by 2 bases and the J gene end by 0 bases; junction bases not matched to a gene: 11.

The rearrangement uses TRBV27 and TRBJ1-2; 7 bases are shared with TRBD1. V lost 0 bases, J lost 14 bases, and 9 bases stayed unmatched. Germline-derived CDR1 and CDR2 are MNHEY and SMNVEV (reference sequence). The CDR3 sequence is 13 residues long. Here the CDR3 reads CASSLSRDSPFTF. CDR3 DNA sequence: TGTGCCAGCAGTTTATCAAGGGACAGCCCTTTTACCTTC.

This rearrangement joins TRBV9 to TRBJ2-6; 8 bases are a match to TRBD1. The CDR3 extends over 21 amino acids. Trimming cost V 4 bases and J 0 bases; bases outside gene matches: 18. Germline V lookup: CDR1 SGDLS, CDR2 YYNGEE. In DNA, the CDR3 is TGTGCCAGCAGCAGCTTAGGGCAGGGGGCATACCTTAGCTCTGGGGCCAACGTCCTGACTTTC. It yields the protein CASSSLGQGAYLSSGANVLTF.

The V call is TRBV29-1, the J call TRBJ1-2; no reliable D call. This CDR3 is 12 amino acids long. Germline V gives CDR1 SQVTM, CDR2 ANQGSEA. Trimming took 6 bases from V and 8 from J, leaving 16 bases between them. The CDR3 protein is CSVIRDLEGYTF. The CDR3 DNA sequence: TGCAGCGTCATCCGGGATCTTGAGGGCTACACCTTC.

The V call is TRBV7-2, the J call TRBJ2-2; 9 bases map to TRBD2. This CDR3 comprises 15 residues. Trimming at V came to 3 bases and at J to 7 bases, leaving 6 bases not matched to a gene. Germline assignment: CDR1 SGHTA and CDR2 FQGNSA. The CDR3, as DNA: TGTGCCAGCAGCTTTTTAGCGGGAGTTGGCGGGGAGCTGTTTTTT. Its protein is CASSFLAGVGGELFF. The whole variable domain, filled in from reference TRBV7-2 and TRBJ2-2, reads GAGVSQSPSNKVTEKGKDVELRCDPISGHTALYWYRQSLGQGLEFLIYFQGNSAPDKSGLPSDRFSAERTGGSVSTLTIQRTQQEDSAVYLCASSFLAGVGGELFFGEGSRLTVL.

This chain links TRBV19 with TRBJ2-7; TRBD2 is a possible D gene (5 bases). Germline CDR1 reads LNHDA; CDR2 reads SQIVND (reference sequence). The germline V and J ends were trimmed by 5 bases and 2 bases, with 16 bases remaining between them. The CDR3 is made up of 15 amino acids. CDR3 nucleotide sequence: TGTGCCAGTAGTGGGCGCGGGCAGGAACCCTACGAGCAGTACTTC. This translates into CASSGRGQEPYEQYF.

With respect to this clone: The sample holds other DNA sequences that translate to the same CDR3. This CDR3 is CASSLLAGYEQYF. The CDR3 bases are TGTGCCAGCAGCTTATTGGCCGGGTACGAGCAGTACTTC. V gene TRBV7-3 combines with J gene TRBJ2-7; D uncertain. CDR1 is SGHTA and CDR2 is FQGTGA in the germline V gene. The CDR3 loop spans 13 amino acids. V lost 2 bases and J lost 4, with 9 bases in between.

This chain joins TRBV14 and TRBJ1-2; D not certain. CDR1 SGHDN and CDR2 FVKESK come from the germline V gene. The V gene lost 4 bases and the J gene lost 4 bases, with 19 bases spanning the gap. CDR3 length equals 16 residues. The CDR3 reads CASSPQAGKPSYGYTF. The CDR3 nucleotides read TGTGCCAGCAGCCCCCAGGCGGGAAAGCCCTCCTATGGCTACACCTTC. Full variable domain (outside the CDR3, taken from reference TRBV14 and TRBJ1-2): EAGVTQFPSHSVIEKGQTVTLRCDPISGHDNLYWYRRVMGKEIKFLLHFVKESKQDESGMPNNRFLAERTGGTYSTLKVQPAELEDSGVYFCASSPQAGKPSYGYTFGSGTRLTVV.

This clone was detected once. The rearrangement joins TRBV7-3 to TRBJ2-5; 9 bases match TRBD2. Trimming removed 1 base from V and 4 bases from J; junction bases left unmatched: 7. Germline CDR1 is SGHTA and CDR2 is FQGTGA. The CDR3 is made up of 16 amino acids. CDR3 in amino acids: CASSLNGSGRRETQYF. The CDR3 bases are TGTGCCAGCAGCTTAAATGGTAGCGGGAGAAGAGAGACCCAGTACTTC.

The gene calls are TRBV15 and TRBJ2-3; D ambiguous. CDR1 is LNHNV and CDR2 is YYDKDF in the germline V gene (reference sequence). There are 15 residues in the CDR3. Trimming took off 5 bases at V and 3 bases at J, with 15 bases between the two ends. The CDR3 nucleotides read TGTGCCACCAGCGGTATAGTACCGCCTACAGATACGCAGTATTTT. Its translation: CATSGIVPPTDTQYF.

V and J are TRBV18 and TRBJ2-7, with 10 bases identical to TRBD2. V was clipped by 3 bases and J by 5 bases; unmatched bases: 7. The CDR3 has 15 residues. CDR1 is KGHSH and CDR2 is LQKENI in the germline V gene. The CDR3 here is CASSPSGRVPDEQYF. In DNA form, the CDR3 reads TGTGCCAGCTCACCGAGCGGGAGGGTTCCGGACGAGCAGTACTTC.

The rearrangement uses TRBV2 and TRBJ1-1; the D gene is possibly TRBD1 (6 bases). Trimming took 8 bases from V and 0 from J, leaving 16 bases between them. The CDR3 is 15 residues long. Germline V gene lookup returns CDR1 SNHLY and CDR2 FYNNEI. The CDR3 DNA reads TGTGCCAGCCGCCCCGGACAGTCCATGAACACTGAAGCTTTCTTT. Its protein product is CASRPGQSMNTEAFF.

This clone was seen a single time. J is TRBJ2-1 and V is TRBV27, with a weak D call TRBD1 (5 bases). Trimming pared 3 bases from V and 7 bases from J, leaving 13 bases between. The CDR3 is made up of 14 amino acids. CDR1 MNHEY and CDR2 SMNVEV come from the germline V gene (reference sequence). In DNA, the CDR3 is TGTGCCAGCAGTTTGGGGCAGGGAAGGAATGAGCAGTTCTTC. Protein sequence: CASSLGQGRNEQFF.

The V gene is TRBV28, the J gene TRBJ1-2; D remains unclear. The CDR3 totals 13 residues. Deletions cut 6 bases from V and 2 bases from J, with 10 bases between. The germline gives CDR1 MDHEN, CDR2 SYDVKM. Here the CDR3 reads CASRVGPNYGYTF. In DNA form, the CDR3 reads TGTGCCAGCAGGGTGGGCCCGAACTATGGCTACACCTTC.

This chain connects TRBV7-9 to TRBJ2-4; maybe TRBD1 (7 bases). The CDR3 is 13 residues long. Trimming took off 3 bases at V and 7 bases at J, with 10 bases between the two ends. Germline CDR1 SEHNR, CDR2 FQNEAQ (reference sequence). Written as DNA, the CDR3 is TGTGCCAGCAGCTTTGCAGGGGGGAACATTCAGTACTTC. Its protein product is CASSFAGGNIQYF.

This clone was picked up one time. At one end, the junction sequence differs from germline, possibly due to a read error. The chain uses TRBV7-2 and TRBJ2-7, with TRBD1 identical over 9 bases. Germline CDR1 is SGHTA and CDR2 is FQGNSA. The length of the CDR3 is 14 residues. CDR3 protein: CASTLTGGSNEQYF. The CDR3 DNA reads TGTGCCAGCACCCTAACAGGGGGCTCCAACGAGCAGTACTTC.

This chain uses TRBV5-1 with TRBJ1-3; D unresolved. This CDR3 contains 14 residues. Germline V gene sequence: CDR1 SGHRS, CDR2 YFSETQ. Trimming cost V 3 bases and J 0 bases, with 7 bases left between them. The CDR3 bases are TGCGCCAGCAGCTCGACAAGCTCTGGAAACACCATATATTTT. Protein sequence: CASSSTSSGNTIYF.

The CDR3 loop is CASSQDLGGGLNTEAFF. The CDR3 DNA reads as TGTGCCAGCAGCCAAGATCTGGGGGGGGGACTGAACACTGAAGCTTTCTTT. The rearrangement links TRBV4-2 to TRBJ1-1; D perhaps matches TRBD1 (5 bases). Germline CDR1 LGHNA, CDR2 YNFKEQ. This CDR3 spans 17 amino acids. Trimming took off 0 bases at V and 0 bases at J, with 14 bases between the two ends.

V usage is TRBV3-1 (or the pseudogene TRBV3-2) and J usage is TRBJ2-1; D possibly corresponds to TRBD2 (5 bases). V was clipped by 6 bases and J by 4 bases, with 16 bases between them. Germline V gene sequence: CDR1 LGHDT, CDR2 YNNKEL (reference sequence). The CDR3 length is 15 residues. CDR3 residues: CASSRRGNFYNEQFF. In DNA form, the CDR3 reads TGTGCCAGCAGTCGACGGGGAAACTTTTACAATGAGCAGTTCTTC.

The rearrangement links TRBV28 to TRBJ1-2; no reliable D call. The CDR3 covers 13 residues. The V gene lost 3 bases and the J gene lost 5 bases, with 10 bases spanning the gap. Germline CDR1 and CDR2: MDHEN and SYDVKM. This chain's CDR3 is CASSLGVQYGYTF. In DNA form, the CDR3 reads TGTGCCAGCAGTTTGGGAGTCCAGTATGGCTACACCTTC.